The 11 T cell receptor beta chains reported below all come from one sample, sequenced in a study of shared clonotypes between healthy human individuals. Sequenced by immunoSEQ multiplex PCR; TCRdb stores in-frame clones only, minus some. The sample yields about 1 million clones, 70% to 80% seen once. Material for sequencing was memory CD4+ T cells sorted from blood. Subset meaning: CD45RA-negative fraction. The receptors here all came from a man younger than 35 in good health.

The V call is TRBV28, the J call TRBJ1-2; D gene uncertain. The CDR3 totals 12 residues. The germline gives CDR1 MDHEN, CDR2 SYDVKM. V dropped 2 bases and J dropped 4 bases, with 5 bases sitting between them. CDR3 sequence (DNA): TGTGCCAGCAGTTTAGGCAGCTATGGCTACACCTTC. As protein: CASSLGSYGYTF.

This chain connects TRBV4-1 to TRBJ1-1; no reliable D call. The V gene lost 2 bases and the J gene lost 2 bases, with 9 bases spanning the gap. The CDR3 loop spans 14 amino acids. Germline V CDR1 and CDR2: MGHRA, YSYEKL. For the CDR3, the DNA is TGCGCCAGCAGCCAACCAACCAAAAACACTGAAGCTTTCTTT. Protein: CASSQPTKNTEAFF.

V usage is TRBV13 and J usage is TRBJ1-2; D gene ambiguous. This CDR3 has 14 amino acids. With 3 bases removed from V and 6 bases from J, the gap between germline ends came to 14 bases. Germline values: CDR1 PRHDT, CDR2 FYEKMQ (reference sequence). The CDR3 DNA follows: TGTGCCAGCAGCTTTGACCAGAGTAAGGATGGCTACACCTTC. Amino acids: CASSFDQSKDGYTF.

This clone was seen once. The rearrangement links TRBV4-2 to TRBJ2-2; D is possibly TRBD1 (5 bases). The ends were cut back, 3 bases at V and 4 bases at J, with 15 bases in the middle. This CDR3 comprises 16 residues. Per germline, CDR1 LGHNA and CDR2 YNFKEQ. The CDR3 loop is CASSQGRAGITGELFF. CDR3 in DNA: TGTGCCAGCAGCCAGGGCAGGGCAGGGATCACCGGGGAGCTGTTTTTT.

The chain employs TRBV9 and TRBJ2-3; TRBD2 agrees at 10 bases. Trimming removed 0 bases from V and 5 bases from J; junction bases left unmatched: 9. Germline V CDR1 and CDR2: SGDLS, YYNGEE. This CDR3 is built from 17 residues. CDR3 protein: CASSVVSGGASVDTQYF. The CDR3 DNA follows: TGTGCCAGCAGCGTAGTGAGCGGGGGGGCCAGCGTAGATACGCAGTATTTT. Complete variable domain (other parts from reference TRBV9 and TRBJ2-3): DSGVTQTPKHLITATGQRVTLRCSPRSGDLSVYWYQQSLDQGLQFLIQYYNGEERAKGNILERFSAQQFPDLHSELNLSSLELGDSALYFCASSVVSGGASVDTQYFGPGTRLTVL.

This clone came up a few times. The rearrangement uses TRBV21-1 and TRBJ1-2; the table's D gene call, TRBD1, was not cross checked with the DNA. TRBV21-1 is labeled a pseudogene. The CDR3 contains 12 residues. The CDR3 spells CARNTGSCGYTF. CDR3 DNA sequence: TGTGCCAGGAATACAGGGAGCTGTGGCTACACCTTC.

The table lists this clone with a count of one. The gene calls are TRBV29-1 and TRBJ2-5; D remains unclear. V was cut by 4 bases and J by 5 bases, with 11 bases left in between. CDR1 is SQVTM, CDR2 ANQGSEA, per germline. This CDR3 has 12 residues. The CDR3 spells CSVGSGYETQYF. CDR3 bases: TGCAGCGTTGGCTCCGGTTACGAGACCCAGTACTTC.

This clone is a singleton in its sample. J is TRBJ1-6 and V is TRBV6-7; no firm D call. TRBV6-7 is an open reading frame whose function is uncertain. The CDR3 contains 15 residues. V was trimmed by 5 bases and J by 0 bases, leaving 8 bases between them. Here the CDR3 DNA reads TGTGCCAGCAGTGGAAGGAGCTCCTATAATTCACCCCTCCACTTT. Its protein is CASSGRSSYNSPLHF.

This chain links TRBV5-4 with TRBJ2-6; D possibly corresponds to TRBD1 (5 bases). Germline loops: CDR1 SGHNT, CDR2 YYREEE (reference sequence). This CDR3 comprises 16 residues. The germline V and J ends were trimmed by 0 bases and 8 bases, with 15 bases remaining between them. CDR3 coding DNA: TGTGCCAGCAGCTTGGGTTCCAGGGCAAACACCAACGTCCTGACTTTC. It specifies CASSLGSRANTNVLTF.

The chain joins TRBV30 to TRBJ2-3; weak D call: TRBD1 (7 bases). Germline V gene lookup returns CDR1 GTSNPN and CDR2 SVGIG (reference sequence). V was trimmed by 3 bases and J by 4 bases, leaving 11 bases between them. The CDR3 loop spans 13 amino acids. The chain's CDR3 is CAWSRRGADTQYF. CDR3 in DNA: TGTGCCTGGAGCCGCAGGGGGGCAGATACGCAGTATTTT.

The chain links TRBV6-5 to TRBJ2-5, with 11 bases aligning to TRBD2. The J call may be wrong; the DNA end is better matched by TRBJ2-7. Germline CDR1 reads MNHEY; CDR2 reads SVGAGI. CDR3 length: 14 residues. CDR3 protein: CASRTLAGASEQYF. The CDR3 DNA sequence: TGTGCCAGCAGGACACTAGCGGGAGCATCCGAGCAGTACTTC.